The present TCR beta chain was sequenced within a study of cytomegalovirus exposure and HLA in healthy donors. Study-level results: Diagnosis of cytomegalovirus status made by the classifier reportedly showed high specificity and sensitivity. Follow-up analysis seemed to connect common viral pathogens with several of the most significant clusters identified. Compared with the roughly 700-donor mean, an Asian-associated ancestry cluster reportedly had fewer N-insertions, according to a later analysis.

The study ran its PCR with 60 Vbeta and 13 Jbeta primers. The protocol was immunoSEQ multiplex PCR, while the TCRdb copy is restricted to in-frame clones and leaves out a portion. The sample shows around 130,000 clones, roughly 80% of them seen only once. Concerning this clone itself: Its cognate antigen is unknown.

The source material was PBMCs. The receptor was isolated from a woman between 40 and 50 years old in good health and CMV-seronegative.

CDR3: CASSLSGSNEKLFF. The DNA of the CDR3 is TGTGCCAGCAGCTTATCCGGTTCTAATGAAAAACTGTTTTTT. V usage is TRBV7-2 and J usage is TRBJ1-4; no firm D call. Per germline, CDR1 SGHTA and CDR2 FQGNSA. Trimming removed 2 bases at V and 3 bases at J, with 7 bases between. The CDR3 length is 14 residues.